This TCR beta chain was captured in a study of T cell responses to AZD1222 COVID-19 vaccine. Study-wide results and caveats: The donor cohort was predominantly white British with a female majority, and clonal diversity may have been underestimated.

The method was immunoSEQ multiplex PCR; TCRdb's version includes in-frame clones alone and lacks a portion of them. The repertoire includes more than 150,000 clones, just over 90% of them detected once, and approximately 1.2% sits in the top ten. CDR1 MNHEY and CDR2 SMNVEV come from the germline V gene (reference sequence). Trimming at V came to 3 bases and at J to 5 bases, leaving 6 bases not matched to a gene. The CDR3 is made up of 14 amino acids. This clone was recorded once. Its antigen is as yet unknown. The chain couples TRBV27 to TRBJ2-5; 7 nucleotides agree with TRBD2. The specimen was peripheral blood, collected 28 days after the second AZD1222 dose. This TCR was recovered from an adult who received the AZD1222 COVID-19 vaccine. CDR3 sequence (DNA): TGTGCCAGCAGTTTGAGGCTAGCGGCGGAGACCCAGTACTTC. Its protein is CASSLRLAAETQYF.